A single sample gave rise to the 30 T cell receptor beta chains below, sequenced in a study of blood T cell repertoires in COVID-19. Assay: immunoSEQ multiplex PCR; the TCRdb copy retains only in-frame clones and omits some. The sample has under 45,000 clones, approximately 78% seen once. The sample consisted of peripheral blood. These receptors were collected from a man aged 60-69 years with acute or convalescent COVID-19.

The chain recombines TRBV2 with TRBJ2-2, with 14 bases that match TRBD2. Germline V gene sequence: CDR1 SNHLY, CDR2 FYNNEI. Unmatched junction bases numbered 9, after V lost 3 bases and J lost 9 bases. The CDR3 is made up of 17 amino acids. The CDR3 bases are TGTGCCAGCAGTGATTCCCGACTAGCGGGAGGGCCTAGGGAGCTGTTTTTT. Protein: CASSDSRLAGGPRELFF.

The rearrangement links TRBV20-1 to TRBJ2-2; unclear D gene. The germline V gene encodes CDR1 DFQATT and CDR2 SNEGSKA (reference sequence). V was clipped by 3 bases and J by 6 bases, with 5 bases between them. CDR3 length: 11 residues. The CDR3 DNA follows: TGCAGTGCTAGGCTAGCCGGGGAGCTGTTTTTT. Translation gives CSARLAGELFF.

This chain uses TRBV15 with TRBJ1-1; TRBD1 aligns across 7 bases. V was clipped by 1 base and J by 5 bases; unmatched bases: 1. Germline V CDR1 and CDR2: LNHNV, YYDKDF (reference sequence). The CDR3 consists of 13 residues. DNA of the CDR3: TGTGCCACCAGCAGAGGACAGGGTACTGAAGCTTTCTTT. This translates into CATSRGQGTEAFF.

V usage is TRBV5-4 and J usage is TRBJ2-1; 12 positions agree with TRBD2. V shed 4 bases and J 5 bases; nucleotides not matched to a gene: 10. This CDR3 has 17 residues. Per germline, CDR1 SGHNT and CDR2 YYREEE (reference sequence). The CDR3 region is CASSRAKTSGSNNEQFF. The CDR3 DNA reads as TGTGCCAGCAGCCGCGCCAAGACTAGCGGGAGTAACAATGAGCAGTTCTTC.

The rearrangement uses TRBV11-2 and TRBJ2-1; D uncertain. CDR1 SGHAT and CDR2 FQNNGV come from the germline V gene. The CDR3 contains 12 residues. Trimming cost V 1 base and J 8 bases, with 6 bases left between them. DNA for the CDR3: TGTGCCAGCAGCTTAGTGGCCCATGAGCAGTTCTTC. This translates into CASSLVAHEQFF.

The V call is TRBV4-1, the J call TRBJ1-3; TRBD1 matches 7 bases. J lost 6 bases, V lost 1 base, and 3 bases had no gene match. The CDR3 is made up of 14 amino acids. The V gene's germline CDR1 is MGHRA and CDR2 YSYEKL. The CDR3 protein is CASSQGQGLNTIYF. As DNA, the CDR3 is TGCGCCAGCAGCCAAGGACAGGGTTTAAACACCATATATTTT.

The chain joins TRBV29-1 to TRBJ2-7; TRBD2 aligns across 11 bases. Germline CDR1 SQVTM, CDR2 ANQGSEA. The junction had 3 bases not matched to a gene; V was cut back by 6 bases and J by 2 bases. The CDR3 totals 13 residues. The DNA for the CDR3 is TGCAGCGTCTCGACTAGCGGGGCCTACGAGCAGTACTTC. Residues: CSVSTSGAYEQYF.

The chain couples TRBV6-5 to TRBJ2-7, with TRBD1 as a possible D gene (5 bases). CDR1 is MNHEY and CDR2 is SVGAGI in the germline V gene. The CDR3 is 13 residues long. The ends were cut back, 8 bases at V and 4 bases at J, with 15 bases in the middle. The CDR3 sequence is CASLSQVPYEQYF. For the CDR3, the DNA is TGTGCCAGCCTGTCACAGGTCCCGTACGAGCAGTACTTC.

This chain connects TRBV5-1 to TRBJ2-5; D may be TRBD2 (7 bases). This CDR3 is built from 15 residues. The V gene lost 4 bases and the J gene lost 4 bases, with 17 bases spanning the gap. The germline V gene has CDR1 SGHRS and CDR2 YFSETQ. CDR3 DNA sequence: TGCGCCAGCAGCCCGGCGGGGGCGTTCGGAGAGACCCAGTACTTC. Translating it yields CASSPAGAFGETQYF.

The V call is TRBV29-1, the J call TRBJ2-7; 7 bases line up with TRBD1. The CDR3 is 12 amino acids. Per germline, CDR1 SQVTM and CDR2 ANQGSEA. Germline trimming cut 7 bases from V and 3 bases from J; bases unmatched to any gene: 6. The CDR3 spells CSAKTGIYEQYF. The CDR3 DNA reads TGCAGCGCCAAGACAGGGATCTACGAGCAGTACTTC.

DNA of the CDR3: TGTGCCAGCAGTGGGCAGGGTTTCCAGCCCCAGCATTTT. Translation gives CASSGQGFQPQHF. The chain uses TRBV12-3 or TRBV12-4 and TRBJ1-5, with a possible D match to TRBD1 (5 bases). The CDR3 has 13 residues. The V gene lost 5 bases and the J gene lost 7 bases, with 12 bases spanning the gap.

The chain employs TRBV6-4 and TRBJ2-1; 12 bases map to TRBD2. The CDR3 contains 15 residues. V lost 1 base to trimming and J lost 8 bases; unmatched junction nucleotides: 3. Germline V gene lookup returns CDR1 MRHNA and CDR2 SNTAGT. CDR3 sequence: CASSDWTSGTYEQFF. The CDR3 nucleotides are TGTGCCAGCAGTGACTGGACTAGCGGGACCTATGAGCAGTTCTTC.

V gene TRBV2 combines with J gene TRBJ2-2; possibly TRBD1 for D (6 bases). The germline CDR1 and CDR2 sequences are SNHLY and FYNNEI. The CDR3 has 17 residues. V shed 6 bases and J shed 1 base, with 18 bases lying between them. CDR3 DNA sequence: TGTGCCAGCAGGGAGGCAGGGGTCTCAGGGAACACCGGGGAGCTGTTTTTT. This encodes CASREAGVSGNTGELFF.

This chain joins TRBV12-3 or TRBV12-4 and TRBJ1-6; tentatively, D is TRBD1 (5 bases). The CDR3 length is 12 residues. Trimming left V 7 bases short and J 8 bases short, with 9 bases between. CDR3 DNA sequence: TGTGCCAGCACCCTCAGGGATTCACCCCTCCACTTT. This translates into CASTLRDSPLHF.

This clone was seen just once. The chain carries TRBV11-3 and TRBJ2-1, with TRBD2 matching 7 bases. CDR1 SGHNT and CDR2 YENEEA come from the germline V gene. The ends lost 4 bases at V and 5 bases at J; junction bases unmatched: 11. There are 16 residues in the CDR3. Here the CDR3 reads CASSSPRSGEDNEQFF. DNA for the CDR3: TGTGCCAGCAGCTCCCCCCGCAGCGGGGAAGACAATGAGCAGTTCTTC.

Of note for this clone: Other DNA sequences of this sample code for an identical CDR3. V usage is TRBV7-9 and J usage is TRBJ2-1; no firm D call. The germline gives CDR1 SEHNR, CDR2 FQNEAQ (reference sequence). The CDR3 runs to 11 residues. V was pared by 5 bases and J by 7 bases, with 6 bases between. This CDR3 reads CASSPRNEQFF. The CDR3 DNA sequence: TGTGCCAGCAGCCCGAGAAATGAGCAGTTCTTC.

The J gene is TRBJ2-1, the V gene TRBV7-8, with 13 bases aligning to TRBD2. Germline CDR1 reads SGHVS; CDR2 reads FQNEAQ. This CDR3 contains 23 residues. The V segment lost 5 bases and the J segment 0 bases; nucleotides outside the gene matches: 22. This chain's CDR3 is CASSPPGRGLAGRGGISYNEQFF. As DNA, the CDR3 is TGTGCCAGCAGCCCCCCCGGAAGGGGACTAGCGGGGCGGGGGGGGATCTCCTACAATGAGCAGTTCTTC.

This chain links TRBV30 with TRBJ2-7; 10 bases are shared with TRBD2. Germline trimming cut 4 bases from V and 2 bases from J; bases unmatched to any gene: 2. The CDR3 has 13 amino acids. Germline CDR1 is GTSNPN and CDR2 is SVGIG (reference sequence). The CDR3 spells CAWTSGRAYEQYF. CDR3 sequence (DNA): TGTGCCTGGACCAGCGGGAGGGCCTACGAGCAGTACTTC.

This clone showed up just a few times. The V gene is TRBV7-8, the J gene TRBJ1-1; unclear D gene. This CDR3 region has 14 residues. CDR1 and CDR2 (germline): SGHVS, FQNEAQ. CDR3 sequence: CATTNGRSDTEAFF. The CDR3, as DNA: TGTGCGACTACGAACGGGCGGTCGGACACTGAAGCTTTCTTT.

The chain couples TRBV11-2 to TRBJ1-1, with TRBD1 matching over 7 bases. Germline V lookup: CDR1 SGHAT, CDR2 FQNNGV. Losses at the gene ends were 5 bases for V and 5 bases for J; bases not matched to a gene: 8. The CDR3 spans 14 residues. The CDR3 here is CASSRQGGRTEAFF. In nucleotides, the CDR3 is TGTGCCAGCAGCCGTCAGGGGGGACGGACTGAAGCTTTCTTT.

The chain combines TRBV6-5 with TRBJ1-5, with a weak D call TRBD1 (6 bases). Germline loops: CDR1 MNHEY, CDR2 SVGAGI. Trimming removed 4 bases from V and 7 bases from J, with 17 bases in between. The CDR3 runs 15 residues. The CDR3 coding sequence is TGTGCCAGCAGTTCGCCTACAGGGACGCGGCAGCCCCAGCATTTT. Translation gives CASSSPTGTRQPQHF.

The J gene is TRBJ2-1, the V gene TRBV6-6; a possible D gene is TRBD1 (6 bases). The V gene's germline CDR1 is MNHNY and CDR2 SVGAGI (reference sequence). Trimming pared 4 bases from V and 3 bases from J, leaving 13 bases between. The CDR3 spans 15 residues. CDR3 protein: CASSSKTGLYNEQFF. The CDR3 coding sequence is TGTGCCAGCAGTTCCAAGACAGGTCTCTACAATGAGCAGTTCTTC.

The rearrangement links TRBV29-1 to TRBJ2-2; D gene unclear. The CDR3 sequence is 12 residues long. Germline values: CDR1 SQVTM, CDR2 ANQGSEA. Deletions cut 5 bases from V and 3 bases from J, with 7 bases between. In nucleotides, the CDR3 is TGCAGCGTTAGCCCCTACACCGGGGAGCTGTTTTTT. It encodes CSVSPYTGELFF.

This clone was counted between two and nine times. This chain links TRBV6-5 with TRBJ1-5; no clear D. CDR3 length: 14 amino acids. Trimming shortened V by 7 bases and J by 0 bases, and 10 bases separated the two germline ends. Germline-derived CDR1 and CDR2 are MNHEY and SVGAGI. Here the CDR3 reads CASNPTYSNQPQHF. CDR3 in DNA: TGTGCCAGCAACCCTACCTATAGCAATCAGCCCCAGCATTTT.

This clone was seen just once. The J gene is TRBJ2-5, the V gene TRBV10-2, with 9 bases fitting TRBD1. Germline assignment: CDR1 WSHSY and CDR2 SAAADI. J lost 1 base, V lost 10 bases, and 10 bases had no gene match. The CDR3 sequence is 15 residues long. CDR3 sequence reads: CATLIPGQGQETQYF. The DNA for the CDR3 is TGCGCCACCTTGATTCCGGGACAGGGCCAAGAGACCCAGTACTTC.

This clone was seen a handful of times. This chain joins TRBV2 and TRBJ1-1, with 7 bases fitting TRBD1. The CDR3 loop spans 13 amino acids. The germline V gene has CDR1 SNHLY and CDR2 FYNNEI. The ends lost 6 bases at V and 0 bases at J; junction bases unmatched: 1. CDR3 residues: CASRTGMNTEAFF. As DNA, the CDR3 is TGTGCCAGCAGGACAGGGATGAACACTGAAGCTTTCTTT.

V gene TRBV19 combines with J gene TRBJ2-4; 13 positions agree with TRBD2. Germline trimming cut 5 bases from V and 2 bases from J; bases unmatched to any gene: 15. The V gene's germline CDR1 is LNHDA and CDR2 SQIVND (reference sequence). The CDR3 has 20 residues. CDR3 in amino acids: CASSATSGRARSLTKNIQYF. The CDR3 DNA follows: TGTGCCAGTAGTGCTACTAGCGGGAGGGCCCGTTCTCTTACCAAAAACATTCAGTACTTC.

This clone was recorded only once. The V gene is TRBV9, the J gene TRBJ2-1, with 9 bases that match TRBD2. Unmatched junction bases numbered 1, after V lost 3 bases and J lost 9 bases. The germline gives CDR1 SGDLS, CDR2 YYNGEE. This CDR3 is 12 amino acids long. The CDR3 DNA follows: TGTGCCAGCAGCGGTAGCGGGAGTGAGCAGTTCTTC. Translating it yields CASSGSGSEQFF. Combining the CDR3 with reference TRBV9 and TRBJ2-1 gives the whole variable domain DSGVTQTPKHLITATGQRVTLRCSPRSGDLSVYWYQQSLDQGLQFLIQYYNGEERAKGNILERFSAQQFPDLHSELNLSSLELGDSALYFCASSGSGSEQFFGPGTRLTVL.

The J gene is TRBJ2-5, the V gene TRBV9; 8 positions match TRBD1. With 0 bases clipped from V and 2 bases from J, the junction kept 3 bases outside the gene matches. Germline V gene data show CDR1 as SGDLS and CDR2 as YYNGEE. There are 15 residues in the CDR3. CDR3 bases: TGTGCCAGCAGCGTAGATCGGACAGGGCAAGAGACCCAGTACTTC. Protein sequence: CASSVDRTGQETQYF.

V usage is TRBV2 and J usage is TRBJ2-3, with 8 bases lining up with TRBD2. The germline gives CDR1 SNHLY, CDR2 FYNNEI. V gave up 4 bases and J gave up 6 bases; unmatched junction bases: 12. This CDR3 contains 16 residues. CDR3 sequence reads: CASSAGTRPITDTQYF. DNA for the CDR3: TGTGCCAGCAGTGCGGGGACTAGGCCCATTACGGATACGCAGTATTTT.